Listed here are 5 T cell receptor beta chains from one sample, sequenced in a study of T cell changes during pregnancy in multiple sclerosis. The repertoire was sequenced with immunoSEQ multiplex PCR; TCRdb's copy has only in-frame clones and lacks some. Of some 8,700 clones in the sample, about 90% were seen once. The specimen comprised CD8+ T cells from peripheral blood mononuclear cells, sampled in the first trimester of pregnancy. The origin of the receptors is a female donor in good health, enrolled as a control in a pregnancy study.

This clone was counted a single time. This sequence joins TRBV7-9 and TRBJ1-2, with a possible D match to TRBD1 (5 bases). V was pared by 5 bases and J by 4 bases, with 17 bases between. Germline V gene lookup returns CDR1 SEHNR and CDR2 FQNEAQ (reference sequence). This CDR3 comprises 15 residues. Here the CDR3 reads CASSQGTPTPYGYTF. In DNA form, the CDR3 reads TGTGCCAGCAGCCAAGGGACTCCCACCCCCTATGGCTACACCTTC.

The chain uses TRBV5-4 and TRBJ2-2; 8 bases align to TRBD2. The CDR3 loop spans 15 amino acids. Germline V gene data show CDR1 as SGHNT and CDR2 as YYREEE (reference sequence). Germline trimming cut 2 bases from V and 4 bases from J; bases unmatched to any gene: 4. This CDR3 reads CASSLTSGFTGELFF. DNA of the CDR3: TGTGCCAGCAGCTTAACTAGCGGATTCACCGGGGAGCTGTTTTTT.

The V call is TRBV6-5, the J call TRBJ1-1; D is possibly TRBD1 (5 bases). CDR3 length: 16 residues. Trimming pared 2 bases from V and 3 bases from J, leaving 16 bases between. CDR1 is MNHEY and CDR2 is SVGAGI in the germline V gene. The DNA for the CDR3 is TGTGCCAGCAGTTACAGAGGTCTCTCGGGGGACACTGAAGCTTTCTTT. Its translation is CASSYRGLSGDTEAFF.

The rearrangement uses TRBV5-1 and TRBJ2-1; possibly TRBD1 for D (5 bases). V lost 7 bases and J 2 bases, leaving 13 bases between the germline ends. CDR1 is SGHRS, CDR2 YFSETQ, per germline. CDR3 length: 14 amino acids. The CDR3 DNA follows: TGCGCCAGCCGCATGACAGAAACCTACAATGAGCAGTTCTTC. It yields the protein CASRMTETYNEQFF.

The chain is built from TRBV7-3 and TRBJ1-2; D remains ambiguous. V was cut by 5 bases and J by 0 bases, with 10 bases left in between. This CDR3 has 14 residues. The germline gives CDR1 SGHTA, CDR2 FQGTGA. The DNA for the CDR3 is TGTGCCAGCAGCCCCGGAGGGACTAACTATGGCTACACCTTC. It translates to CASSPGGTNYGYTF.